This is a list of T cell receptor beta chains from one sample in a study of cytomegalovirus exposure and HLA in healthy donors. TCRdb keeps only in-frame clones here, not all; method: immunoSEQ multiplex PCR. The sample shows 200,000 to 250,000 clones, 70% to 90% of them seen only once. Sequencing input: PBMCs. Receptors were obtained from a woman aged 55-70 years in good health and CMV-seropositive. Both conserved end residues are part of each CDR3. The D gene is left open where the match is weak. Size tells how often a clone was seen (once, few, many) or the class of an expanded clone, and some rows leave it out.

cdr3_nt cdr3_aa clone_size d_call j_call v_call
TGTGCCAGCAGCCAAGGGCTTTGGAACTATGGCTACACCTTC CASSQGLWNYGYTF - - TRBJ1-2 TRBV14
TGTGCCAGCAGTGAGGCTACCAGGGGTGCCGGTAGCACAGATGCGCAGTATTTT CASSEATRGAGSTDAQYF - - TRBJ2-3 TRBV25-1
TGTGCCAGCAGCACAGCCGGGACAGTCCACAATGAGCAGTTCTTC CASSTAGTVHNEQFF - - TRBJ2-1 TRBV21-1
TGTGCCAGTAGCTCCCGCGGACAGGGGCGGGAGACCCAGTACTTC CASSSRGQGRETQYF - TRBD1 TRBJ2-5 TRBV19
TGTGCCAGCAGCTTAGTTCTCGACAGGAACTATGGCTACACCTTC CASSLVLDRNYGYTF - - TRBJ1-2 TRBV7-9
TGCAGCGTTGAAGTAAGGACTAGCGCATGGTTGCCCCTTGAGCAGTTCTTC CSVEVRTSAWLPLEQFF - TRBD2 TRBJ2-1 TRBV29-1
TGTGCCAGCAGCTACGCGACTAGCGGGATAACTGGGGAGCTGTTTTTT CASSYATSGITGELFF - TRBD2 TRBJ2-2 TRBV5-6
TGTGCCAGCAGCTCCTCCGGGACACCCTACGAGCAGTACTTC CASSSSGTPYEQYF once - TRBJ2-7 TRBV5-4
TGCGCCAGCAGCTTGGCCCCTGGCAGGGGATTCGATGGCTACACCTTC CASSLAPGRGFDGYTF few - TRBJ1-2 TRBV5-1
TGCGCCAGCACGACAGGACAGGGCCGAGAGACCCAGTACTTC CASTTGQGRETQYF - TRBD1 TRBJ2-5 TRBV5-1